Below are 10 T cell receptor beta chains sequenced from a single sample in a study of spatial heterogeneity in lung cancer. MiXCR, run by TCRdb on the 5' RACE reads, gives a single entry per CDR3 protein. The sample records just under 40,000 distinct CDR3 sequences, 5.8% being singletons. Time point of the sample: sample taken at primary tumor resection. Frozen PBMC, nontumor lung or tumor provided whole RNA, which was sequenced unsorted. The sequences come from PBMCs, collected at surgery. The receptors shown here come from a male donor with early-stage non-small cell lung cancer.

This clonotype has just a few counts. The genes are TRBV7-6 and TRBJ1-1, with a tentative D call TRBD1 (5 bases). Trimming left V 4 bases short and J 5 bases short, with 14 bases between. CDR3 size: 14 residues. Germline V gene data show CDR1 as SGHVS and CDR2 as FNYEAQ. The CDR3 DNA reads TGTGCCAGCAGCTCCGGGACCGCCAGAACTGAAGCTTTCTTT. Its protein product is CASSSGTARTEAFF.

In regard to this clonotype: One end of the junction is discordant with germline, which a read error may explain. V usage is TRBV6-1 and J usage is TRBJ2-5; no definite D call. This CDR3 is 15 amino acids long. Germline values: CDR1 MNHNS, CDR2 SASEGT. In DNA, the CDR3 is TGTGCCAGCCGTGAGGCGGAGTTCGTCAAAGAGACCCAGTACTTC. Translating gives CASREAEFVKETQYF.

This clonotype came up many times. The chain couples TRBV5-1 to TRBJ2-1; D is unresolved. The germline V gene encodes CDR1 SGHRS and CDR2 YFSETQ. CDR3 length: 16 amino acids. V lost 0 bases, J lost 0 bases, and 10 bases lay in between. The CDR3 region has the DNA TGCGCCAGCAGCTTGGCGGTACAAAGCTCCTACAATGAGCAGTTCTTC. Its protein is CASSLAVQSSYNEQFF.

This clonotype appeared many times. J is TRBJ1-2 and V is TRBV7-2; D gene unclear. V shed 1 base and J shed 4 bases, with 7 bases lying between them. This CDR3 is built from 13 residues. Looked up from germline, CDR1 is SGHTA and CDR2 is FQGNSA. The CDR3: CASSLDSTYGYTF. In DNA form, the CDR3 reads TGTGCCAGCAGCTTAGACAGCACCTATGGCTACACCTTC.

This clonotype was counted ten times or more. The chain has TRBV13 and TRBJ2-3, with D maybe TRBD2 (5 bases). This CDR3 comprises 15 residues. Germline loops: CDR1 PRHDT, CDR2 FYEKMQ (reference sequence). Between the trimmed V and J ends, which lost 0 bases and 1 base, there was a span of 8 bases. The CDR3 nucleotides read TGTGCCAGCAGCTTAGGCCGGGGTCGCACAGATACGCAGTATTTT. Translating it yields CASSLGRGRTDTQYF.

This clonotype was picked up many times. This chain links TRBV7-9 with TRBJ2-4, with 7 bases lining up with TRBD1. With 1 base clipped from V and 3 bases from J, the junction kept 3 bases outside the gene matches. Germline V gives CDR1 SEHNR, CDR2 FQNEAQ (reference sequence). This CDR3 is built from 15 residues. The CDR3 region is CASSLGGQVKNIQYF. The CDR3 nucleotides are TGTGCCAGCAGCTTAGGAGGACAGGTCAAAAACATTCAGTACTTC. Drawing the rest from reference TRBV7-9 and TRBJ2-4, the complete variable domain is DTGVSQNPRHKITKRGQNVTFRCDPISEHNRLYWYRQTLGQGPEFLTYFQNEAQLEKSRLLSDRFSAERPKGSFSTLEIQRTEQGDSAMYLCASSLGGQVKNIQYFGAGTRLSVL.

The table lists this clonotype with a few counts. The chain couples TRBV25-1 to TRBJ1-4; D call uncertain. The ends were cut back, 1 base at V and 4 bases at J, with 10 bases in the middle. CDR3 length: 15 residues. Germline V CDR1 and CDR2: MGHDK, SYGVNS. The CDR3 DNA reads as TGTGCCAGCAGTGAATGGAACAGAGATAATGAAAAACTGTTTTTT. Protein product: CASSEWNRDNEKLFF. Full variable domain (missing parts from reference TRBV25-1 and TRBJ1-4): EADIYQTPRYLVIGTGKKITLECSQTMGHDKMYWYQQDPGMELHLIHYSYGVNSTEKGDLSSESTVSRIRTEHFPLTLESARPSHTSQYLCASSEWNRDNEKLFFGSGTQLSVL.

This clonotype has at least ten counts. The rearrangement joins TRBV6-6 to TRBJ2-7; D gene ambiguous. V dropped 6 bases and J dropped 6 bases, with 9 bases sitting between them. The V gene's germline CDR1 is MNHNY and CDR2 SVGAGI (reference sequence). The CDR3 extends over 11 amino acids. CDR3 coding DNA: TGTGCCAGCAGCCCACGGGCCGAGCAGTACTTC. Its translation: CASSPRAEQYF.

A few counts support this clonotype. The CDR3 coding sequence is TGTGCCAGCAGTTTTCGGGTTGCGGGGGCCACAGATACGCAGTATTTT. Translating gives CASSFRVAGATDTQYF. The gene calls are TRBV27 and TRBJ2-3, with D possibly being TRBD2 (7 bases). Germline CDR1 is MNHEY and CDR2 is SMNVEV (reference sequence). V was shortened by 3 bases and J by 2 bases, with 15 bases between the two germline ends. This CDR3 spans 16 amino acids.

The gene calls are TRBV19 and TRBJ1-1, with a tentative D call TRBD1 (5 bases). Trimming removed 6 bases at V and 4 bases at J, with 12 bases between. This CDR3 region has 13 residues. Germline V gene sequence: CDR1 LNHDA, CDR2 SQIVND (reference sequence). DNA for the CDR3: TGTGCCAGTAGCCCCCAGGGTACCACTGAAGCTTTCTTT. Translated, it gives CASSPQGTTEAFF. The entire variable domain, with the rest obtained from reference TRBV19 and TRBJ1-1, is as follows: DGGITQSPKYLFRKEGQNVTLSCEQNLNHDAMYWYRQDPGQGLRLIYYSQIVNDFQKGDIAEGYSVSREKKESFPLTVTSAQKNPTAFYLCASSPQGTTEAFFGQGTRLTVV.